The rows below give T cell receptor beta chains drawn from one sample of a study of vaccination effects on CD4 cells after COVID-19. These receptors lack a known antigen. Assay: immunoSEQ multiplex PCR; the TCRdb copy retains only in-frame clones and omits some. The sample has 64,000 or so clones, roughly three quarters seen once. The sample was CD4+ T cells from PBMCs cultured with HCoV-OC43 spike peptides, taken after COVID-19 vaccination. These TCRs come from a human donor who received a COVID-19 vaccine. The CDR3 runs from the conserved cysteine through the conserved F or W. The D gene is left open where the match is weak. Expanded clones get a size class; other rows say once, few or many, or leave the size out.

TRBV7-8	TRBJ1-1	.	.	CASSLVFTGANTEAFF	TGTGCCAGCAGCTTAGTTTTTACCGGGGCGAACACTGAAGCTTTCTTT
TRBV7-8	TRBJ2-5	.	.	CASSLGAGWETQYF	TGTGCCAGCAGCTTAGGTGCGGGTTGGGAGACCCAGTACTTC
TRBV9	TRBJ2-5	.	.	CASSVAGLLETQYF	TGTGCCAGCAGCGTAGCCGGACTACTAGAGACCCAGTACTTC
TRBV19	TRBJ1-5	.	.	CASSIQGIQPQHF	TGTGCCAGTAGTATCCAGGGGATCCAGCCCCAGCATTTT
TRBV5-1	TRBJ2-2	.	.	CASSWTRGELFF	TGCGCCAGCAGCTGGACCCGCGGGGAGCTGTTTTTT
TRBV12-5	TRBJ2-3	.	TRBD1	CASGLISDGTGFTDTQYF	TGTGCTAGTGGTTTGATCTCTGACGGGACAGGGTTCACAGATACGCAGTATTTT
TRBV6-1	TRBJ1-5	.	.	CASSEAYGDQPQHF	TGTGCCAGCAGTGAAGCTTATGGAGATCAGCCCCAGCATTTT
TRBV5-4	TRBJ2-3	.	.	CASSLATASTDTQYF	TGTGCCAGCAGCTTGGCCACAGCAAGCACAGATACGCAGTATTTT
TRBV2	TRBJ1-5	.	TRBD1	CASRDPGQGVQPQHF	TGTGCCAGCAGAGATCCGGGACAGGGGGTACAGCCCCAGCATTTT
TRBV20-1	TRBJ1-1	.	.	CSASLRNTEAFF	TGCAGTGCTAGTCTTAGGAACACTGAAGCTTTCTTT
TRBV24-1	TRBJ2-5	.	.	CATSAWLQETQYF	TGTGCCACCAGTGCTTGGTTACAAGAGACCCAGTACTTC
TRBV5-6	TRBJ2-2	.	.	CASSLFNSGGELFF	TGTGCCAGCAGCTTATTTAATTCGGGCGGGGAGCTGTTTTTT
TRBV7-3	TRBJ2-1	.	TRBD2	CASSLISSRTSMTEQFF	TGTGCCAGCAGCTTAATCTCTTCCAGGACTAGCATGACTGAGCAGTTCTTC
TRBV20-1	TRBJ2-2	.	.	CSASRGSGELFF	TGCAGTGCTAGTCGAGGGTCCGGGGAGCTGTTTTTT
TRBV18	TRBJ1-1	.	TRBD1	CASSAPNRGRDTEAFF	TGTGCCAGCTCAGCCCCGAACAGGGGGCGGGACACTGAAGCTTTCTTT
TRBV29-1	TRBJ2-2	.	TRBD1	CSGSSTGTTGELFF	TGCAGCGGGTCCTCGACAGGGACCACCGGGGAGCTGTTTTTT
TRBV15	TRBJ1-1	.	.	CATSRGQSANTEAFF	TGTGCCACCAGCAGAGGACAGTCGGCCAACACTGAAGCTTTCTTT
TRBV28	TRBJ2-5	.	.	CATRPPGSQETQYF	TGTGCCACCAGACCCCCAGGGAGCCAAGAGACCCAGTACTTC
TRBV5-1	TRBJ2-5	.	.	CASSLSLSRGETQYF	TGCGCCAGCAGCTTGAGTCTTAGCAGAGGGGAGACCCAGTACTTC
TRBV4-3	TRBJ2-3	.	TRBD2	CASSQAGGITDTQYF	TGCGCCAGCAGCCAAGCGGGGGGGATCACAGATACGCAGTATTTT
TRBV7-2	TRBJ1-3	few	.	CASRGQSGNTIYF	TGTGCCAGCAGGGGACAATCTGGAAACACCATATATTTT
TRBV5-4	TRBJ1-2	.	TRBD1	CASSLKGQYYGYTF	TGTGCCAGCAGCTTGAAGGGACAGTACTATGGCTACACCTTC
TRBV19	TRBJ1-4	.	.	CASRRGATNEKLFF	TGTGCCAGTAGAAGAGGCGCAACTAATGAAAAACTGTTTTTT
TRBV10-3	TRBJ2-6	few	.	CAISEPRGANVLTF	TGTGCCATCAGTGAGCCTCGTGGGGCCAACGTCCTGACTTTC
TRBV5-4	TRBJ1-2	.	.	CASSLDPGTDYGYTF	TGTGCCAGCAGCTTGGATCCGGGGACCGACTATGGCTACACCTTC
TRBV19	TRBJ1-2	.	TRBD1	CASSPDRGAYGYTF	TGTGCCAGTAGTCCGGACAGGGGAGCCTATGGCTACACCTTC
TRBV5-1	TRBJ1-2	.	TRBD1	CASSQQGLIYGYTF	TGCGCCAGCTCCCAACAGGGGCTAATCTATGGCTACACCTTC
TRBV30	TRBJ1-5	few	.	CAWSVGPDRHF	TGTGCCTGGAGTGTGGGCCCAGACAGGCATTTT
TRBV20-1	TRBJ2-1	.	.	CSAYRTGIQFF	TGCAGTGCATACCGCACGGGGATCCAGTTCTTC
TRBV4-2	TRBJ2-1	.	.	CASSPPGLSSYNEQFF	TGTGCCAGCAGCCCACCGGGACTGAGCTCCTACAATGAGCAGTTCTTC
TRBV29-1	TRBJ1-1	.	.	CSCQPNTGRTEAFF	TGCAGCTGTCAACCTAACACGGGGCGAACTGAAGCTTTCTTT
TRBV3-1/TRBV3-2	TRBJ1-4	.	.	CASGLPGGEKLFF	TGTGCCAGCGGTCTCCCCGGTGGTGAAAAACTGTTTTTT
TRBV5-1	TRBJ1-1	.	.	CASSVTTNTEAFF	TGCGCCAGCAGCGTCACAACGAACACTGAAGCTTTCTTT
TRBV10-3	TRBJ1-4	few	.	CAISESGEKLFF	TGTGCCATCAGTGAGTCGGGGGAAAAACTGTTTTTT
TRBV5-1	TRBJ2-6	.	.	CASSLDGAGANVLTF	TGCGCCAGCAGCTTGGACGGGGCCGGGGCCAACGTCCTGACTTTC
TRBV30	TRBJ1-3	.	.	CAWSVRWDSGNTIYF	TGTGCCTGGAGTGTGAGGTGGGACTCTGGAAACACCATATATTTT
TRBV7-2	TRBJ2-3	.	.	CASSLRLTTDTQYF	TGTGCCAGCAGCTTACGGCTAACCACAGATACGCAGTATTTT
TRBV5-6	TRBJ1-1	.	.	CASSLSGGHMNTEAFF	TGTGCCAGCAGCTTATCAGGAGGACATATGAACACTGAAGCTTTCTTT
TRBV7-2	TRBJ2-5	.	.	CASSLLETQYF	TGTGCCAGCAGCTTATTGGAGACCCAGTACTTC
TRBV3-1/TRBV3-2	TRBJ1-1	.	.	CASSQGWANTEAFF	TGTGCCAGCAGCCAAGGTTGGGCGAACACTGAAGCTTTCTTT